The rows below give T cell receptor beta chains drawn from one sample of a study of tumor-infiltrating lymphocytes in primary liver carcinoma. A single record per CDR3 protein comes from TCRdb applying MiXCR to the multiplex PCR reads. The profile shows approximately 300,000 distinct CDR3 sequences, 60% to 80% of them singletons. The sequenced sample was peripheral blood. These receptors originate from a man aged 35 to 55 with primary liver carcinoma and hepatitis B virus infection. CDR3s include the opening cysteine and the closing phenylalanine or tryptophan. D genes are given only for firm matches. Expanded clones are given a class, and other clones once, few, many or no size at all.

v_gene: TRBV20-1; abundance: .; j_gene: TRBJ2-5; d_gene: .; CDR3aa: CSASGPAGVETQYF; CDR3nt: TGCAGTGCTAGTGGCCCCGCAGGGGTAGAGACCCAGTACTTC
v_gene: TRBV11-2; abundance: .; j_gene: TRBJ2-3; d_gene: TRBD1; CDR3aa: CASSPRRTGLTYTKYF; CDR3nt: TGTGCCAGCAGCCCCCGGCGGACAGGGTTGACATATACGAAGTATTTT
v_gene: TRBV11-1; abundance: many; j_gene: TRBJ2-7; d_gene: .; CDR3aa: CASSNPPSSYEQYF; CDR3nt: TGTGCCAGCTCCAATCCCCCCTCCTCCTACGAGCAGTACTTC
v_gene: TRBV12-3/TRBV12-4; abundance: .; j_gene: TRBJ2-7; d_gene: TRBD2; CDR3aa: CASNQGLALELYF; CDR3nt: TGTGCCAGTAACCAGGGACTAGCGCTCGAGCTGTACTTC
v_gene: TRBV5-1; abundance: .; j_gene: TRBJ2-3; d_gene: TRBD1; CDR3aa: CASSPLQGMTTDTQCF; CDR3nt: TGCGCCAGCAGCCCGCTACAGGGGATGACGACAGATACGCAGTGTTTT
v_gene: TRBV6-6; abundance: .; j_gene: TRBJ2-3; d_gene: .; CDR3aa: CASSYSGGSSLRNTQCF; CDR3nt: TGTGCCAGCAGTTACTCCGGAGGGAGCTCACTACGGAATACGCAGTGTTTT
v_gene: TRBV29-1; abundance: .; j_gene: TRBJ2-7; d_gene: TRBD2; CDR3aa: CSVVSGRADGQYF; CDR3nt: TGCAGCGTTGTTAGCGGGAGGGCCGACGGGCAGTACTTC
v_gene: TRBV7-8; abundance: .; j_gene: TRBJ1-1; d_gene: TRBD1; CDR3aa: CASSDGQGRGGGTEVFF; CDR3nt: TGTGCCAGCAGCGACGGACAGGGGAGGGGAGGGGGCACTGAAGTTTTCTTT
v_gene: TRBV7-8; abundance: .; j_gene: TRBJ2-1; d_gene: TRBD2; CDR3aa: CANSLSTSGRQFF; CDR3nt: TGTGCCAACAGCCTCAGTACTAGCGGGAGGCAGTTCTTC
v_gene: TRBV10-2; abundance: .; j_gene: TRBJ2-1; d_gene: .; CDR3aa: CASSRPNNEQFF; CDR3nt: TGCGCCAGCAGTAGGCCAAACAATGAGCAGTTCTTC
v_gene: TRBV6-6; abundance: .; j_gene: TRBJ2-3; d_gene: TRBD2; CDR3aa: CASRPRTSGRLSTDTQYF; CDR3nt: TGTGCCAGCAGGCCGCGGACTAGCGGGAGACTCAGCACAGATACGCAGTATTTT
v_gene: TRBV28; abundance: .; j_gene: TRBJ1-3; d_gene: .; CDR3aa: CASSPPVRSSGNTIYF; CDR3nt: TGTGCCAGCAGTCCACCCGTGAGGAGCTCTGGAAACACCATATATTTT
v_gene: TRBV12-3/TRBV12-4; abundance: .; j_gene: TRBJ1-1; d_gene: .; CDR3aa: CASTPLGSDTEAFF; CDR3nt: TGTGCCAGCACCCCATTGGGGAGTGACACTGAAGCTTTCTTT
v_gene: TRBV4-1; abundance: once; j_gene: TRBJ2-5; d_gene: TRBD2; CDR3aa: CASSQDPGGLAGIGETQYF; CDR3nt: TGCGCCAGCAGCCAAGATCCCGGAGGGCTAGCGGGAATAGGAGAGACCCAGTACTTC
v_gene: TRBV5-1; abundance: .; j_gene: TRBJ2-7; d_gene: .; CDR3aa: CANSSAGLEQYF; CDR3nt: TGCGCCAACAGCTCGGCCGGGCTCGAGCAGTACTTC
v_gene: TRBV10-3; abundance: .; j_gene: TRBJ1-1; d_gene: .; CDR3aa: CAISGQSLNTEALF; CDR3nt: TGTGCCATCAGCGGACAGAGTCTGAACACTGAAGCTTTATTT
v_gene: TRBV6-6; abundance: once; j_gene: TRBJ1-1; d_gene: TRBD1; CDR3aa: CANSTGGTTEALF; CDR3nt: TGCGCCAACAGCACAGGGGGGACTACTGAAGCTTTATTT
v_gene: TRBV12-3/TRBV12-4; abundance: .; j_gene: TRBJ1-5; d_gene: TRBD1; CDR3aa: CASSPQRGHWPQHF; CDR3nt: TGTGCCAGCAGTCCCCAGAGGGGGCATTGGCCCCAGCATTTT
v_gene: TRBV11-2; abundance: .; j_gene: TRBJ1-5; d_gene: .; CDR3aa: CASSMGNHPQHF; CDR3nt: TGTGCCAGCAGCATGGGCAATCATCCCCAGCATTTT
v_gene: TRBV30; abundance: .; j_gene: TRBJ1-1; d_gene: TRBD1; CDR3aa: CAWSVPTGIDTEAFF; CDR3nt: TGTGCCTGGAGTGTCCCGACAGGGATAGACACTGAAGCTTTCTTT
v_gene: TRBV5-6; abundance: .; j_gene: TRBJ1-2; d_gene: TRBD1; CDR3aa: CTSSLGTVDGYTF; CDR3nt: TGTACCAGCAGCCTAGGGACAGTAGATGGCTACACCTTC
v_gene: TRBV24-1; abundance: .; j_gene: TRBJ2-7; d_gene: TRBD1; CDR3aa: CATSDRTGGFYEQHF; CDR3nt: TGTGCCACCAGTGATCGGACAGGGGGCTTCTACGAGCAGCACTTC
v_gene: TRBV6-1; abundance: .; j_gene: TRBJ1-1; d_gene: .; CDR3aa: CASSLYGASNTEAFF; CDR3nt: TGTGCCAGCAGCTTATACGGGGCTTCGAACACTGAAGCTTTCTTT
v_gene: TRBV6-5; abundance: many; j_gene: TRBJ1-2; d_gene: .; CDR3aa: CASSPTGVHYGYTF; CDR3nt: TGTGCCAGCAGTCCCACCGGGGTCCACTATGGCTACACCTTC
v_gene: TRBV6-1; abundance: .; j_gene: TRBJ1-4; d_gene: .; CDR3aa: CASMVENEKLFF; CDR3nt: TGTGCCAGCATGGTAGAAAATGAAAAACTGTTTTTT
v_gene: TRBV4-1; abundance: .; j_gene: TRBJ2-7; d_gene: .; CDR3aa: CASSQGIGAGEQYF; CDR3nt: TGCGCCAGCAGCCAAGGAATCGGGGCTGGCGAGCAGTACTTC
v_gene: TRBV12-3/TRBV12-4; abundance: .; j_gene: TRBJ2-1; d_gene: TRBD2; CDR3aa: CASSLLAGVEDEQFF; CDR3nt: TGTGCCAGCAGTCTACTAGCGGGAGTTGAGGATGAGCAGTTCTTC
v_gene: TRBV7-9; abundance: .; j_gene: TRBJ2-7; d_gene: .; CDR3aa: CASSPTGVQYF; CDR3nt: TGTGCCAGCAGTCCGACAGGCGTTCAGTACTTC
v_gene: TRBV6-2/TRBV6-3; abundance: .; j_gene: TRBJ2-3; d_gene: TRBD2; CDR3aa: CASSYLAAITDTQYF; CDR3nt: TGTGCCAGCAGTTACCTAGCGGCAATCACAGATACGCAGTATTTT
v_gene: TRBV6-6; abundance: .; j_gene: TRBJ2-1; d_gene: .; CDR3aa: CASGYPGDGYSEQFF; CDR3nt: TGTGCCAGCGGTTACCCGGGAGACGGGTACAGTGAACAGTTCTTC
v_gene: TRBV12-3/TRBV12-4; abundance: many; j_gene: TRBJ2-1; d_gene: .; CDR3aa: CASSGTPYNEQFF; CDR3nt: TGTGCCAGCTCCGGGACTCCCTACAATGAGCAGTTCTTC
v_gene: TRBV11-3; abundance: .; j_gene: TRBJ2-7; d_gene: .; CDR3aa: CARTLNSGGQYEQYF; CDR3nt: TGTGCCAGGACCCTAAATTCAGGGGGGCAATACGAGCAGTACTTC
v_gene: TRBV5-4; abundance: .; j_gene: TRBJ1-6; d_gene: .; CDR3aa: CASSLNRQNSALHF; CDR3nt: TGTGCCAGCAGCTTGAACAGGCAAAATTCAGCCCTCCACTTT
v_gene: TRBV11-3; abundance: .; j_gene: TRBJ2-5; d_gene: .; CDR3aa: CTSSGLGGTETQYF; CDR3nt: TGCACCAGCAGCGGGCTCGGCGGGACGGAGACCCAGTACTTC
v_gene: TRBV11-2; abundance: .; j_gene: TRBJ1-4; d_gene: .; CDR3aa: CTNSLGLTGKLFF; CDR3nt: TGTACCAACAGCTTAGGCCTGACTGGAAAGCTGTTTTTT
v_gene: TRBV5-4; abundance: many; j_gene: TRBJ2-3; d_gene: .; CDR3aa: CASSLGRTRQAGTDTQYF; CDR3nt: TGTGCCAGCAGCTTAGGAAGGACCCGACAGGCCGGGACAGATACGCAGTATTTT
v_gene: TRBV29-1; abundance: .; j_gene: TRBJ2-3; d_gene: TRBD2; CDR3aa: CSVEDAAGGPDTQYF; CDR3nt: TGCAGCGTTGAGGATGCAGCGGGAGGCCCCGATACGCAGTATTTT
v_gene: TRBV21-1; abundance: .; j_gene: TRBJ2-1; d_gene: .; CDR3aa: CASRCSSGAYSYNEQFF; CDR3nt: TGTGCCAGCAGATGCTCCTCCGGGGCTTACTCCTACAATGAGCAGTTCTTC
v_gene: TRBV12-3/TRBV12-4; abundance: .; j_gene: TRBJ2-2; d_gene: .; CDR3aa: CASIDINTGELFF; CDR3nt: TGTGCCAGCATTGACATAAACACCGGGGAGCTGTTTTTT
v_gene: TRBV7-2; abundance: once; j_gene: TRBJ1-1; d_gene: TRBD1; CDR3aa: CASSGDRVETEAFF; CDR3nt: TGTGCCAGCAGCGGGGACAGGGTCGAAACTGAAGCTTTCTTT
v_gene: TRBV6-2/TRBV6-3; abundance: .; j_gene: TRBJ1-2; d_gene: TRBD1; CDR3aa: CASSYCGQGFDYTF; CDR3nt: TGTGCCAGCAGTTACTGCGGACAGGGATTTGACTACACCTTC
v_gene: TRBV6-2/TRBV6-3; abundance: .; j_gene: TRBJ2-2; d_gene: .; CDR3aa: CVTPTIGPAGELFF; CDR3nt: TGTGTCACACCTACAATCGGGCCGGCCGGGGAGCTGTTTTTT
v_gene: TRBV11-2; abundance: many; j_gene: TRBJ2-7; d_gene: TRBD2; CDR3aa: CASSSAGRNYLSGEQYF; CDR3nt: TGTGCCAGCAGCTCAGCGGGACGTAACTATCTATCAGGGGAGCAGTACTTC
v_gene: TRBV6-5; abundance: many; j_gene: TRBJ2-3; d_gene: TRBD2; CDR3aa: CASIQAGEDTQYF; CDR3nt: TGTGCCAGCATTCAAGCGGGAGAAGATACGCAGTATTTT